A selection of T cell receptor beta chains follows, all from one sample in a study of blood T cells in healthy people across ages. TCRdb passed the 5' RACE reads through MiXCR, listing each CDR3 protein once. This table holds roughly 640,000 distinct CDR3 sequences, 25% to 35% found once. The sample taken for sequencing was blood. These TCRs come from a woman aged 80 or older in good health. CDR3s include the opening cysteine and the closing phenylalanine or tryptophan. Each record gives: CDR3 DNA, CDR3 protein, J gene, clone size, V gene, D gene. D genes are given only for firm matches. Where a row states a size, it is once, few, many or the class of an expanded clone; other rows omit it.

TGTGCCAGCAGCTTATATGTAGGCGACGAGCAGTACTTC CASSLYVGDEQYF TRBJ2-7 many TRBV7-8 -
TGTGCCAGCAGCCTTAGCCCAGGACAGGGCTTGGCAGATACGCAGTATTTT CASSLSPGQGLADTQYF TRBJ2-3 once TRBV6-1 TRBD1
TGTGCCAGTGTTCCCTCGGGAGGGGTTTTGTCGCAGCCCCAGCATTTT CASVPSGGVLSQPQHF TRBJ1-5 - TRBV2 -
TGTGCCAGCAGGCCTAGCGGGAGGGCCCTCATCAATGAGCAGTTCTTC CASRPSGRALINEQFF TRBJ2-1 - TRBV28 TRBD2
TGTGCCAGCAGCCAAGAATACGGGGGGGCGGCCTACAATGAGCAGTTCTTC CASSQEYGGAAYNEQFF TRBJ2-1 many TRBV3-1 TRBD2
TGTGCCAGCAGTGCGCAGCGGGGGGCCTACGAGCAGTACTTC CASSAQRGAYEQYF TRBJ2-7 many TRBV2 TRBD2
TGTGCCAGTAGTCCCGACAGGGGGTCGTTTGAGCAGTACTTC CASSPDRGSFEQYF TRBJ2-5 - TRBV19 TRBD1
TGTGCCAGCAACGAAGGCCCGTACAATGAGCAGTTCTTC CASNEGPYNEQFF TRBJ2-1 once TRBV7-3 -
TGTGCCAGCAGCCCTGGGACAGCACCTGGGACTGAAGCTTTCTTT CASSPGTAPGTEAFF TRBJ1-1 many TRBV7-2 TRBD1
TGTGCCAGCAGTTTTCAGGGCCGAGGGGGCTACACCTTC CASSFQGRGGYTF TRBJ1-2 few TRBV12-3/TRBV12-4 -
TGTGCCAGCAGCTTATTACGCGTACCGACATGGTACGAGCAGTACTTC CASSLLRVPTWYEQYF TRBJ2-7 many TRBV7-8 -
TGCAGTGCGCGGGGAACTAGCGGGAGATATACGCAGTATTTT CSARGTSGRYTQYF TRBJ2-3 once TRBV20-1 TRBD2
TGTGTCAGCAGCGTAGCGGTCGGGGGGTCCTACAATGAGCAGTTCTTC CVSSVAVGGSYNEQFF TRBJ2-1 - TRBV9 TRBD2
TGTGCCAGCAGTGAGGTCAGGGTCGGCACCGGGGAGCGGTTTTTT CASSEVRVGTGERFF TRBJ2-2 - TRBV2 -
TGTGCCAGCAGCCCCGGGGTCGTTTCGTCGGTAGGCTACACCTTC CASSPGVVSSVGYTF TRBJ1-2 - TRBV9 -
TGTGCCAGCAGCCAGAGGGTTGGACCCCAGCATTTT CASSQRVGPQHF TRBJ1-5 few TRBV7-8 -
TGCAGTGCTAGCGGCCCTACCCCCTGCGATACGCAGTATTTT CSASGPTPCDTQYF TRBJ2-3 - TRBV20-1 -
TGCAGTGCCCTAAGGGGGGAGCGGGGGGATTACGAGCAGTACTTC CSALRGERGDYEQYF TRBJ2-7 - TRBV20-1 TRBD2
TGTGCCTGGAGTGTATACAGGGGCGGGAGTAATGAAAAACTGTTTTTT CAWSVYRGGSNEKLFF TRBJ1-4 - TRBV30 TRBD1
TGTGCCAGCAGTTACTCATCGGCAGTGGTCAATCAGCCCCAGCATTTT CASSYSSAVVNQPQHF TRBJ1-5 few TRBV6-6 -
TGCAGTGCCGATCGACTAGCGGGGGGGAAATACAATGAGCAGTTCTTC CSADRLAGGKYNEQFF TRBJ2-1 - TRBV20-1 TRBD2
TGTGCCAGCAGGACTGATACTAGCGGGGGGGCCCGAACAGACAATGAGCAGTTCTTC CASRTDTSGGARTDNEQFF TRBJ2-1 few TRBV6-2/TRBV6-3 TRBD2
TGTGCCAGCAGCCAAGATCCTGGGACAGGGGGTCACAATGAGCAGTTCTTC CASSQDPGTGGHNEQFF TRBJ2-1 many TRBV14 TRBD1
TGCAGTGCTCCAGCGGGGGGCCTGAGCACAGATACGCAGTATTTT CSAPAGGLSTDTQYF TRBJ2-3 many TRBV20-1 TRBD2
TGTGCCAGCGGGACAGGGGTGTTTGGCTACACCTTC CASGTGVFGYTF TRBJ1-2 - TRBV6-1 TRBD1
TGCGCCAGCAGCTTTATAGCGGGGGCCTTCAACAATGAGCAGTTCTTC CASSFIAGAFNNEQFF TRBJ2-1 many TRBV5-1 TRBD2
TGCAGCGTTGACCCCTTGAATAGGGTAAGCACTGAAGCTTTCTTT CSVDPLNRVSTEAFF TRBJ1-1 few TRBV29-1 -
TGCGCCAGCATCCCGCCGGGAGGCCAGAACACTGAAGCTTTCTTT CASIPPGGQNTEAFF TRBJ1-1 - TRBV5-1 -
TGTGCCAGCAGCACAGGGACAGGGGGCATCTTTTCTAGCACAGATACGCAGTATTTT CASSTGTGGIFSSTDTQYF TRBJ2-3 many TRBV7-3 TRBD1
TGTGCCAGCAGTTACTCGAACTTGGCAGGGGTAGAGACCCAGTACTTC CASSYSNLAGVETQYF TRBJ2-5 many TRBV6-5 -
TGTGCCAGCAGCCAGAAACTCGGAAACACCATATATTTT CASSQKLGNTIYF TRBJ1-3 - TRBV7-8 -
TGTGCCAGCAGTTACTTCGGGAAGGAGACCCAGTACTTC CASSYFGKETQYF TRBJ2-5 - TRBV6-2/TRBV6-3 -
TGTGCCAGCAGCCCAGCGATGAGAGATACGCAGTATTTT CASSPAMRDTQYF TRBJ2-3 many TRBV9 -
TGTGCCAGCAGCCTCTACTCAAACTCTGGGGCCAACGTCCTGACTTTC CASSLYSNSGANVLTF TRBJ2-6 many TRBV3-1 -
TGTGCCAGTAGTATGGGGGGGGATCAGCCCCAGCATTTT CASSMGGDQPQHF TRBJ1-5 - TRBV19 -
TGCAGTACAGCGGGGGGGGGCACAGATACGCAGTATTTT CSTAGGGTDTQYF TRBJ2-3 many TRBV20-1 TRBD2
TGTGCCACCAGCCATGCACTCCCCGGCTCTGGGGCCAACGTCCTGACTTTC CATSHALPGSGANVLTF TRBJ2-6 - TRBV10-3 -
TGTGCCAGCAGCTTAGAGGTGTCTAGCCGAACCACAGATACGCAGTATTTT CASSLEVSSRTTDTQYF TRBJ2-3 - TRBV11-2 -
TGTGCCAGCAGCTTAAGGGCAGGGGCTGGGGACACCATATATTTT CASSLRAGAGDTIYF TRBJ1-3 few TRBV7-3 -
TGTGCCAGCAGCTCTCTGGACGCCGGGACAGGGTTGTCCAAAAACATTCAGTACTTC CASSSLDAGTGLSKNIQYF TRBJ2-4 - TRBV7-9 TRBD1
TGTGCCACCAGCAGGGTCGGGACAGAAGAGACCCAGTACTTC CATSRVGTEETQYF TRBJ2-5 few TRBV15 TRBD1
TGCGCCAGCAGCTTGGATCTTGATCAAGAGACCCAGTACTTC CASSLDLDQETQYF TRBJ2-5 many TRBV5-1 -
TGCAGTGCACAGCTCTACAATGAGCAGTACTTC CSAQLYNEQYF TRBJ2-7 - TRBV20-1 -
TGCGCCAGCAGCAGGGGCAACTCTGGGGCCAACGTCCTGACTTTC CASSRGNSGANVLTF TRBJ2-6 - TRBV5-1 -
TGTGCCGTCCGACAGGGAGAGAGAACTGAAGCTTTCTTT CAVRQGERTEAFF TRBJ1-1 many TRBV11-2 TRBD1
TGTGCCAGCAGTTACCGACCGAGGGACACTGAAGCTTTCTTT CASSYRPRDTEAFF TRBJ1-1 few TRBV6-5 -